Listed below are T cell receptor beta chains from one sample, sequenced in a study of cytotoxic CD8 clonotypes in ibrutinib-treated CLL. The protocol was immunoSEQ multiplex PCR, while the TCRdb copy is restricted to in-frame clones and leaves out a portion. The sample lists around 330,000 clones, roughly 67% occurring once. Sequenced material: PBMCs, taken after 36 months of ibrutinib treatment. The receptors were gathered from a human donor with chronic lymphocytic leukemia. CDR3s include the opening cysteine and the closing phenylalanine or tryptophan. D genes are given only for firm matches. Some rows mark clone size as missing; the rest say once, few, many or name a class of expanded clone.

V	size	J	D	CDR3	DNA
TRBV6-5	NA	TRBJ2-6	NA	CASSLSSGANVLTF	TGTGCCAGTAGTCTAAGCTCTGGGGCCAACGTCCTGACTTTC
TRBV9	NA	TRBJ1-6	TRBD1	CASSVQGQWNSPLHF	TGTGCCAGCAGCGTACAGGGACAGTGGAATTCACCCCTCCACTTT
TRBV7-9	NA	TRBJ2-5	NA	CASRPDKIQETQYF	TGTGCCAGCAGACCTGACAAAATACAAGAGACCCAGTACTTC
TRBV11-2	NA	TRBJ2-7	NA	CASRGLRRLTYEQYF	TGTGCCAGCAGGGGCCTTAGACGGCTAACCTACGAGCAGTACTTC
TRBV4-1	NA	TRBJ2-7	NA	CASSQPWGEQYF	TGCGCCAGCAGCCAACCCTGGGGCGAGCAGTACTTC
TRBV6-4	NA	TRBJ2-3	TRBD2	CANIPGLAGGPTDTQYF	TGTGCCAACATCCCGGGACTAGCGGGGGGACCCACAGATACGCAGTATTTT
TRBV10-3	NA	TRBJ1-2	TRBD1	CAIPSSQNRGTNYGYTF	TGTGCCATCCCGTCGAGCCAGAACAGGGGGACTAACTATGGCTACACCTTC
TRBV19	NA	TRBJ2-5	NA	CASSISGHRGETQYF	TGTGCCAGTAGTATATCGGGACATAGAGGAGAGACCCAGTACTTC
TRBV28	NA	TRBJ2-7	NA	CASSLHGAVRRYEQYF	TGTGCCAGCAGTTTACACGGGGCCGTTCGAAGGTACGAGCAGTACTTC
TRBV12-5	NA	TRBJ2-5	TRBD2	CASVPLAGSQGPQETQYF	TGTGCTAGTGTCCCACTAGCGGGATCCCAGGGCCCTCAAGAGACCCAGTACTTC
TRBV2	NA	TRBJ2-1	NA	CASTSSRGTGYNEQFF	TGTGCCAGCACCTCCTCTCGTGGAACGGGATACAATGAGCAGTTCTTC
TRBV5-1	NA	TRBJ1-5	NA	CASSPEARDQPQHF	TGCGCCAGCAGCCCTGAGGCAAGGGACCAGCCCCAGCATTTT
TRBV4-3	once	TRBJ2-2	NA	CASSQESGGFLFTGELFF	TGCGCCAGCAGCCAAGAATCCGGGGGTTTTCTTTTCACCGGGGAGCTGTTTTTT
TRBV13	NA	TRBJ2-5	TRBD2	CASSERLADQETQYF	TGTGCCAGCAGCGAACGACTAGCGGATCAAGAGACCCAGTACTTC
TRBV2	once	TRBJ2-7	NA	CASSALYEQYF	TGTGCCAGCAGTGCCTTGTACGAGCAGTACTTC
TRBV29-1	NA	TRBJ2-1	NA	CSVLGLYGKGIGNEQFF	TGCAGCGTTTTGGGTTTGTATGGGAAGGGTATCGGCAATGAGCAGTTCTTC
TRBV29-1	NA	TRBJ2-2	NA	CSVDPGRGGAGELFF	TGCAGCGTTGATCCCGGCAGGGGAGGGGCCGGGGAGCTGTTTTTT
TRBV7-3	NA	TRBJ2-7	NA	CASSRSGTDYEQYF	TGTGCCAGCAGCAGAAGCGGGACAGACTACGAGCAGTACTTC
TRBV2	few	TRBJ2-1	NA	CASSDEGFAYNEQFF	TGTGCCAGCAGTGATGAGGGTTTCGCCTACAATGAGCAGTTCTTC
TRBV5-4	once	TRBJ2-7	TRBD1	CASNSGQGLGEQYF	TGTGCCAGCAACTCGGGACAGGGATTAGGGGAGCAGTACTTC
TRBV5-1	NA	TRBJ1-6	NA	CASSFAQANSPLHF	TGCGCCAGCAGCTTTGCACAGGCGAATTCACCCCTCCACTTT
TRBV4-1	NA	TRBJ1-4	TRBD1	CASSLPDRDVEKLFF	TGCGCCAGCAGCCTTCCGGACAGGGACGTTGAAAAACTGTTTTTT
TRBV10-1	NA	TRBJ2-7	TRBD1	CASSEHHTGAYEQYF	TGCGCCAGCAGCGAGCACCATACAGGGGCCTACGAGCAGTACTTC
TRBV5-1	NA	TRBJ2-4	NA	CASSPEITGRNIQYF	TGCGCCAGCAGCCCGGAGATAACAGGGAGGAACATTCAGTACTTC
TRBV18	few	TRBJ2-7	NA	CASSPLFWPSSYEQYF	TGTGCCAGCTCACCACTTTTTTGGCCTAGCTCCTACGAGCAGTACTTC
TRBV18	few	TRBJ2-1	TRBD2	CASSLGTSGANEQFF	TGTGCCAGCTCCCTCGGGACTAGCGGGGCCAATGAGCAGTTCTTC
TRBV27	NA	TRBJ2-7	NA	CASSSHRAYEQYF	TGTGCCAGCAGCTCCCACAGGGCCTACGAGCAGTACTTC
TRBV28	NA	TRBJ2-3	TRBD2	CASSERLAGGADTQYF	TGTGCCAGCAGTGAGCGACTAGCGGGAGGAGCAGATACGCAGTATTTT
TRBV6-1	NA	TRBJ1-2	NA	CASSEASDFYGYTF	TGTGCCAGCAGTGAAGCTTCAGACTTCTATGGCTACACCTTC
TRBV4-3	NA	TRBJ2-1	TRBD2	CASSQISGSYNEQFF	TGCGCCAGCAGCCAAATTAGCGGGAGCTACAATGAGCAGTTCTTC
TRBV25-1	few	TRBJ1-1	NA	CASSEWAGGQNTEAFF	TGTGCCAGCAGTGAATGGGCAGGAGGGCAGAACACTGAAGCTTTCTTT
TRBV29-1	NA	TRBJ1-1	NA	CSVVLGEAFF	TGCAGCGTTGTACTGGGTGAAGCTTTCTTT
TRBV4-1	few	TRBJ2-3	TRBD2	CASSQFGGAAAQYF	TGCGCCAGCAGCCAATTCGGGGGGGCCGCCGCGCAGTATTTT
TRBV6-6	few	TRBJ2-7	NA	CASRAAADSGQYF	TGTGCCAGCAGAGCCGCCGCGGACTCAGGGCAGTACTTC
TRBV10-3	few	TRBJ1-4	NA	CAISGTAENEKLFF	TGTGCCATCAGCGGGACGGCCGAGAATGAAAAACTGTTTTTT